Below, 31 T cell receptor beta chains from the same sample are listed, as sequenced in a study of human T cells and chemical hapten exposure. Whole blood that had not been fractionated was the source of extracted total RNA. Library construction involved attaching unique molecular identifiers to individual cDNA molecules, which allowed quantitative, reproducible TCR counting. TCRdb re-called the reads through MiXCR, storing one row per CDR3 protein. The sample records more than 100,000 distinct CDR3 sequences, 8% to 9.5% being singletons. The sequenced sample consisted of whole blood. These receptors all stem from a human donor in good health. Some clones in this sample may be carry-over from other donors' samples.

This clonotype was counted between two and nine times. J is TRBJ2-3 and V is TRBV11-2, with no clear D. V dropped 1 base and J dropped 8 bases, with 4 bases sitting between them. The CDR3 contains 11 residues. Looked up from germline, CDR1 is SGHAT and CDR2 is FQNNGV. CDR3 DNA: TGTGCCAGCAGCTTAGTACGTACGCAGTATTTT. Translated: CASSLVRTQYF.

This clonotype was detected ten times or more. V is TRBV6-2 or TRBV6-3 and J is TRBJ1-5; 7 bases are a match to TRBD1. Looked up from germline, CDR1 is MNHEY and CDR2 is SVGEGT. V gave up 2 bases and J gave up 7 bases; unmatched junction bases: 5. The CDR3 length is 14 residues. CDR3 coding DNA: TGTGCCAGCAGTTACCGGACAGGCGGACAGCCCCAGCATTTT. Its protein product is CASSYRTGGQPQHF.

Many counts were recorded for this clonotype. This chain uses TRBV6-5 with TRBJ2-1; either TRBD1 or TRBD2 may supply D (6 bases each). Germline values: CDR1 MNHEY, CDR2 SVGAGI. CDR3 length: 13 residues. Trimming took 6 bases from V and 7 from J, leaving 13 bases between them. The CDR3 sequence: CASSPTGANEQFF. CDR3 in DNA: TGTGCCAGCAGCCCCACGGGGGCAAATGAGCAGTTCTTC.

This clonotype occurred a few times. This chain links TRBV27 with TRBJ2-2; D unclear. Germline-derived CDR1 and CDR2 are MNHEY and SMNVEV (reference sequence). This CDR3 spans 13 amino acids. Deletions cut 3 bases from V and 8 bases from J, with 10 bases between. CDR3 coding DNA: TGTGCCAGCAGTTTGTCTGGGGTGGGGGAGCTGTTTTTT. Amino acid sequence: CASSLSGVGELFF.

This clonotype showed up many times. CDR3 amino acids: CASSQDGSLAGGTDTQYF. The DNA for the CDR3 is TGCGCCAGCAGCCAAGACGGGTCACTGGCGGGGGGCACAGATACGCAGTATTTT. The V gene is TRBV4-3, the J gene TRBJ2-3; 7 bases agree with TRBD2. V shed 0 bases and J 1 base; nucleotides not matched to a gene: 10. Germline V lookup: CDR1 LGHNA, CDR2 YSLEER. This CDR3 is built from 18 residues.

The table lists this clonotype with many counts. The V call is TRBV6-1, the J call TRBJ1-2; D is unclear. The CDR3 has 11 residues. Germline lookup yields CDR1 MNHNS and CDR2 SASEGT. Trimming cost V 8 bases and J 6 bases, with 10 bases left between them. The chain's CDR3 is CASLAANGYTF. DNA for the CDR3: TGTGCCAGCTTGGCAGCGAATGGCTACACCTTC.

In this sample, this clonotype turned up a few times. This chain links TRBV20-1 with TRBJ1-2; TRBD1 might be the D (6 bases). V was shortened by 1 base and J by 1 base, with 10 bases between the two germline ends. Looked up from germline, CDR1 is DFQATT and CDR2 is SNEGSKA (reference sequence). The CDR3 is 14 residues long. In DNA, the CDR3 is TGCAGTGCTAGAGGAGGCAGGGGTAACTATGGCTACACCTTC. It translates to CSARGGRGNYGYTF.

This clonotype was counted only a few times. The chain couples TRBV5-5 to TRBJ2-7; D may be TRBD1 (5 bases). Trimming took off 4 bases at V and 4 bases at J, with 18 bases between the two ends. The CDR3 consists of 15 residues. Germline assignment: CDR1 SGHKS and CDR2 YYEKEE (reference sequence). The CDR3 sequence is CASSQASGLTYEQYF. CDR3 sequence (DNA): TGTGCCAGCAGCCAGGCGTCAGGGTTAACGTACGAGCAGTACTTC.

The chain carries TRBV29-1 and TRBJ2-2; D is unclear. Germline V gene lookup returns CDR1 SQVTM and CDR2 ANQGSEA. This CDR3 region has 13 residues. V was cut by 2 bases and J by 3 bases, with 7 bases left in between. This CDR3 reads CSVELVDTGELFF. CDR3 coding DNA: TGCAGCGTTGAATTAGTGGACACCGGGGAGCTGTTTTTT.

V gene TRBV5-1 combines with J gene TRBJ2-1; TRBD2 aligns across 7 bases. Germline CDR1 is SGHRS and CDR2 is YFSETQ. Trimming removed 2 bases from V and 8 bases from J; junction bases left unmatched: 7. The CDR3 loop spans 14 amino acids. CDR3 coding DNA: TGCGCCAGCAGCTTCGGGGGAGGGCTGGATGAGCAGTTCTTC. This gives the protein CASSFGGGLDEQFF.

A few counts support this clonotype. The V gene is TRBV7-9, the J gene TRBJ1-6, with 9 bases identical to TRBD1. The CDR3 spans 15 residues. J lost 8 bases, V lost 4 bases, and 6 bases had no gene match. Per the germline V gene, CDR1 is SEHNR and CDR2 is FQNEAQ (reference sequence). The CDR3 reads CASSSQDRGDSPLHF. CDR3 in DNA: TGTGCCAGCAGCTCCCAGGACAGGGGAGATTCACCCCTCCACTTT. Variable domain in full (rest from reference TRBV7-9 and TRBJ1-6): DTGVSQNPRHKITKRGQNVTFRCDPISEHNRLYWYRQTLGQGPEFLTYFQNEAQLEKSRLLSDRFSAERPKGSFSTLEIQRTEQGDSAMYLCASSSQDRGDSPLHFGNGTRLTVT.

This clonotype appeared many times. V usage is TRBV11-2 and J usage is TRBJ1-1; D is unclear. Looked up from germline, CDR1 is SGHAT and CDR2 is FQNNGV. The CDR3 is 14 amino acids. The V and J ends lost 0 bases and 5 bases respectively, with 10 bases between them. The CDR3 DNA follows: TGTGCCAGCAGCTTAGACGGGGTTCGAACTGAAGCTTTCTTT. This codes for CASSLDGVRTEAFF.

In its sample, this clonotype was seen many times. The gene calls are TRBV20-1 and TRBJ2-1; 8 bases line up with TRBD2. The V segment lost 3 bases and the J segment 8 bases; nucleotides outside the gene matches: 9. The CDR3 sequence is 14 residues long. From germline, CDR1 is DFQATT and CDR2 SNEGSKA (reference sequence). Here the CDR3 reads CSASSSGSGDEQFF. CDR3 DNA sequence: TGCAGTGCTAGTTCCAGCGGGAGTGGAGATGAGCAGTTCTTC.

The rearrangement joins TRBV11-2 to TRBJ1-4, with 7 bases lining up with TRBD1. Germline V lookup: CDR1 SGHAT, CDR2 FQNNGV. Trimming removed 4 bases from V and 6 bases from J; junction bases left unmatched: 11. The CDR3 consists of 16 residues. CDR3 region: CASSSGDRVFYEKLFF. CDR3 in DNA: TGTGCCAGCAGCTCAGGAGACAGGGTGTTTTATGAAAAACTGTTTTTT.

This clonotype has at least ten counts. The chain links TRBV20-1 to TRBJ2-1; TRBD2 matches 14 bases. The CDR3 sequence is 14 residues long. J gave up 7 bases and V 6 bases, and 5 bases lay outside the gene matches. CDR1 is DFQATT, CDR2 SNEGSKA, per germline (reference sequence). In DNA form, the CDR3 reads TGCAGTGCACACCGGACTAGCGGGAGGAATGAGCAGTTCTTC. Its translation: CSAHRTSGRNEQFF.

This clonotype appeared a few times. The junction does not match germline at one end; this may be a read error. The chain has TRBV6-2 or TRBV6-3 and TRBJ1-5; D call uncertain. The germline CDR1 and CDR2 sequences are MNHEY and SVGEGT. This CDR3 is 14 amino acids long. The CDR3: CVSSPQNYNQPQHF. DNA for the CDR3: TGTGTCAGCAGCCCCCAGAACTACAATCAGCCCCAGCATTTT.

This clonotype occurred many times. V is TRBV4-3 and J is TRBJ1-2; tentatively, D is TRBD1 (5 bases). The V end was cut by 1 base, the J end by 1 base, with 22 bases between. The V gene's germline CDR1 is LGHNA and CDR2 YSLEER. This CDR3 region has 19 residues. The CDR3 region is CASSQGLRQGPSLNYGYTF. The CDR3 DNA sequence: TGCGCCAGCAGCCAAGGGCTTCGGCAGGGACCATCCCTTAACTATGGCTACACCTTC.

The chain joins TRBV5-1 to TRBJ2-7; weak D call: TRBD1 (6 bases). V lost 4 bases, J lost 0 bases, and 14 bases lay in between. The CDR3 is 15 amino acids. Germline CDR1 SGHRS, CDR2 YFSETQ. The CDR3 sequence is CASSVDSSSSYEQYF. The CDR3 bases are TGCGCCAGCAGCGTGGACAGCTCAAGCTCCTACGAGCAGTACTTC.

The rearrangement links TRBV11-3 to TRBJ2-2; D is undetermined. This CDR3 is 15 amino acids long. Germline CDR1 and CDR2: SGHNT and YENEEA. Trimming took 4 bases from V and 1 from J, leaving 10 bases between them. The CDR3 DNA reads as TGTGCCAGCAGCTCGGCCGAGCAGAACACCGGGGAGCTGTTTTTT. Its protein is CASSSAEQNTGELFF.

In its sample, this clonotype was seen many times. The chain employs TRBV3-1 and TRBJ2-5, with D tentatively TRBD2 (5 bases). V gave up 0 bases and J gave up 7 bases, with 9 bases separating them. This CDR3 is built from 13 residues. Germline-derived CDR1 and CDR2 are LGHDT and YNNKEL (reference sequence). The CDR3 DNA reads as TGTGCCAGCAGCCAAGATACTAGTGGGACCCAGTACTTC. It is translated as CASSQDTSGTQYF.

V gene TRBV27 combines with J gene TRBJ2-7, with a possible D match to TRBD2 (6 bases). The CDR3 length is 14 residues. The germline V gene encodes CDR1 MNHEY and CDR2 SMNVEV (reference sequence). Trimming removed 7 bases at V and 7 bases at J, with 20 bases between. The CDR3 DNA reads TGTGCCAGCACCGGGACTGGGCGCGTGGGAGAGCAGTACTTC. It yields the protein CASTGTGRVGEQYF.

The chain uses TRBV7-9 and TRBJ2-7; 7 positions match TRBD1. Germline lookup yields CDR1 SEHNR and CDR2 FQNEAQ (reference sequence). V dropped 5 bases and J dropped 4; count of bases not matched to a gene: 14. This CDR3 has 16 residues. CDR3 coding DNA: TGTGCCAGCAGCCGCGCTGCATCAGGGGGTGGTTACGAGCAGTACTTC. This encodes CASSRAASGGGYEQYF.

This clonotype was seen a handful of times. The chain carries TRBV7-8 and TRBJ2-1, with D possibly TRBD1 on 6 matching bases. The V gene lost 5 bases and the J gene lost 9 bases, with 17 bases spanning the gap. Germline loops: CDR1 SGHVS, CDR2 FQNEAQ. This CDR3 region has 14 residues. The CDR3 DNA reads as TGTGCCAGCAGCCTCCGGGTTGCCAGGGGTGAGCAGTTCTTC. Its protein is CASSLRVARGEQFF.

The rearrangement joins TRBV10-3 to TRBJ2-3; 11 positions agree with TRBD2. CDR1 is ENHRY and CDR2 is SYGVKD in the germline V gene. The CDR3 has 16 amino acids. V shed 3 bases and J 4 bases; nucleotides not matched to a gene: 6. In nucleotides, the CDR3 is TGTGCCATCAGTGACAGTAGCGGGAGGGCAGCAGATACGCAGTATTTT. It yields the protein CAISDSSGRAADTQYF.

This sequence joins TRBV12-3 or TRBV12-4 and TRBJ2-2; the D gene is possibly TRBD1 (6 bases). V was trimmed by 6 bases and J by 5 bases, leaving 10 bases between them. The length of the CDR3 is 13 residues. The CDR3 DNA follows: TGTGCCAGCAGGCCCACAGGGACCGGGGAGCTGTTTTTT. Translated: CASRPTGTGELFF.

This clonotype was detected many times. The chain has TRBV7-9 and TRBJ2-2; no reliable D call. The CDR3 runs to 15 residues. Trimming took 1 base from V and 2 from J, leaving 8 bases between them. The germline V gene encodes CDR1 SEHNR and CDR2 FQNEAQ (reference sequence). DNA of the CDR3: TGTGCCAGCAGCTTAGGGCAGACTAACACCGGGGAGCTGTTTTTT. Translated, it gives CASSLGQTNTGELFF.

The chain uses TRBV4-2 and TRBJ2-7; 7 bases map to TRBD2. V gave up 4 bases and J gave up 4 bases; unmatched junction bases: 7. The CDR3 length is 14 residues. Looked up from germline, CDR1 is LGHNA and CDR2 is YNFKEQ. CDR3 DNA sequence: TGTGCCAGCAGCCGGGGGGGGGTCGGGTACGAGCAGTACTTC. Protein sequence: CASSRGGVGYEQYF.

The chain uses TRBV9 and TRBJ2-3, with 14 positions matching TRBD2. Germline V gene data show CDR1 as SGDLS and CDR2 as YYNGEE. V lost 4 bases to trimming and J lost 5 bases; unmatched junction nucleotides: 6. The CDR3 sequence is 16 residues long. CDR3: CASSSGLAGVKDTQYF. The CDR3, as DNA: TGTGCCAGCAGCTCGGGACTAGCGGGAGTTAAAGATACGCAGTATTTT.

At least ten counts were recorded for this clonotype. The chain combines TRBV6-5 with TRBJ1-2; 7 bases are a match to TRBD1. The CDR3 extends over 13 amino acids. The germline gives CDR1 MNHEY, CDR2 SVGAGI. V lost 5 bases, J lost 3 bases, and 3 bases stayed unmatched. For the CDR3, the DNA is TGTGCCAGCAGTACAGGGGTGGACTATGGCTACACCTTC. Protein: CASSTGVDYGYTF.

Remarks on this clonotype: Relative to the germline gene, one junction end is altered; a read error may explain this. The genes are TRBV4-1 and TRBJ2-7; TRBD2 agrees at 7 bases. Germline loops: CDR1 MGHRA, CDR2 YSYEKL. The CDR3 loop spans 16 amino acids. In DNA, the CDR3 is TGCGCCAGCAGCCAAGATGCAGCGGGAAGGGTGGACGAGCAGTGCTTC. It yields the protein CASSQDAAGRVDEQCF.

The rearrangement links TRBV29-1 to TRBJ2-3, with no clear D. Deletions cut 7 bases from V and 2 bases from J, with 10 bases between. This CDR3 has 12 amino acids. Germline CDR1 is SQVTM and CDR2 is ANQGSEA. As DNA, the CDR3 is TGCAGCGCGACGTGGGTCACAGATACGCAGTATTTT. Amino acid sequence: CSATWVTDTQYF.